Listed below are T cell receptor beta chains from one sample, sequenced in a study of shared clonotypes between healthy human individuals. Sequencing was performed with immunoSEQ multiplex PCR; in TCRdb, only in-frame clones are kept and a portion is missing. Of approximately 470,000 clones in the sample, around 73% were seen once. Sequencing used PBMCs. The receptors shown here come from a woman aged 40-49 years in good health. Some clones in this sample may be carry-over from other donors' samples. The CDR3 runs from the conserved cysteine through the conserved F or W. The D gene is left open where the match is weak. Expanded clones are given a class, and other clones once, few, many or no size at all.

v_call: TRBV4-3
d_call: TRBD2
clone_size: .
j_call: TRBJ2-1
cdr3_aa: CASSQDTSGRLDNEQFF
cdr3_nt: TGCGCCAGCAGCCAAGATACTAGCGGGAGACTTGACAATGAGCAGTTCTTC

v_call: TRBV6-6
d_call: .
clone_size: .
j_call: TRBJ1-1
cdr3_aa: CASSWGGPNTEAFF
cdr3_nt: TGTGCCAGCAGTTGGGGGGGACCAAACACTGAAGCTTTCTTT

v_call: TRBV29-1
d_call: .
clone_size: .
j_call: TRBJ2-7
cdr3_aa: CSVEPLTGQYF
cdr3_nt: TGCAGCGTTGAACCCCTCACCGGGCAGTACTTC

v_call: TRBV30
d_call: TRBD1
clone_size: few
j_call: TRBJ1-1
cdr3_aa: CAWSRSDRVGTEAFF
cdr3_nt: TGTGCCTGGAGTCGTTCCGACAGGGTTGGGACTGAAGCTTTCTTT

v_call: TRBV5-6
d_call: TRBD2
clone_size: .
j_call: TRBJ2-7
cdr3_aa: CASSWGPSGTYEQYF
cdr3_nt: TGTGCCAGCAGCTGGGGTCCTAGCGGAACCTACGAGCAGTACTTC

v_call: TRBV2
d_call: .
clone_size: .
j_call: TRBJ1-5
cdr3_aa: CASGGGEYNQPQHF
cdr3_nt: TGTGCCAGCGGCGGGGGTGAATACAATCAGCCCCAGCATTTT

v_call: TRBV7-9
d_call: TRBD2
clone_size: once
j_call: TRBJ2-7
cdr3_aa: CASSAPGTSGSYEQYF
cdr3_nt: TGTGCCAGCAGCGCACCCGGGACTAGCGGGTCCTACGAGCAGTACTTC

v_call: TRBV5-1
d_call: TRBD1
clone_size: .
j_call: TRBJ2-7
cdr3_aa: CASSRPEGAKGEQYF
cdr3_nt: TGCGCCAGCAGCCGCCCCGAGGGGGCCAAGGGTGAGCAGTACTTC

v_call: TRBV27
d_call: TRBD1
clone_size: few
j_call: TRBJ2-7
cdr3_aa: CASSWGQGSSYEQYF
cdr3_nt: TGTGCCAGCAGTTGGGGACAGGGTAGCTCCTACGAGCAGTACTTC

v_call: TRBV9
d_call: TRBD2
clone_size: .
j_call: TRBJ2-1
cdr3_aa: CASSVEASGRLIHEQFF
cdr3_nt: TGTGCCAGCAGCGTAGAGGCTAGCGGGAGGTTGATCCATGAGCAGTTCTTC

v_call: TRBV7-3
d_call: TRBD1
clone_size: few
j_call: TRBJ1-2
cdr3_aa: CASSLTPGQGDGYTF
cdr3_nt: TGTGCCAGCAGCTTAACCCCGGGACAGGGAGATGGCTACACCTTC

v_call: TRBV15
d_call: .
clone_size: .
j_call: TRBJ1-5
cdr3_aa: CATSRDLGVGQPQHF
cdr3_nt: TGTGCCACCAGCAGAGATCTGGGTGTCGGTCAGCCCCAGCATTTT

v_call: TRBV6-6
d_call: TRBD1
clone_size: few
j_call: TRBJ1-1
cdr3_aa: CASTYDRGSTEAFF
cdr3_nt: TGTGCCAGCACCTACGACAGGGGGAGCACTGAAGCTTTCTTT

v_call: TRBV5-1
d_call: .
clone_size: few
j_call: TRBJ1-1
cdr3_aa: CASSLESTYTEAFF
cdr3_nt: TGCGCCAGCAGCTTGGAATCCACTTACACTGAAGCTTTCTTT

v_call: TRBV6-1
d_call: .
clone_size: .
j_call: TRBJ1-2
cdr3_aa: CASSEGVGSGYTF
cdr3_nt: TGTGCCAGCAGTGAAGGTGTGGGGAGCGGCTACACCTTC

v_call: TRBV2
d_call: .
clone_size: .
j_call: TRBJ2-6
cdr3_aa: CASSYTVAGANVLTF
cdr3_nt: TGTGCCAGCAGTTACACGGTTGCCGGGGCCAACGTCCTGACTTTC

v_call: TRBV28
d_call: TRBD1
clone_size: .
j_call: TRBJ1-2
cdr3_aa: CASRETGRNRGGYTF
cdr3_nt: TGTGCCAGCAGGGAGACAGGGAGGAACCGGGGAGGCTACACCTTC

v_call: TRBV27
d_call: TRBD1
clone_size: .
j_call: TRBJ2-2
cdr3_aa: CASSLWTGNTGELFF
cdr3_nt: TGTGCCAGCAGTTTATGGACAGGGAACACCGGGGAGCTGTTTTTT

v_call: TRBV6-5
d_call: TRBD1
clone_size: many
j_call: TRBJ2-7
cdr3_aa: CASRNTGARSYEQYF
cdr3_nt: TGTGCCAGCAGAAATACAGGGGCGCGCTCCTACGAGCAGTACTTC

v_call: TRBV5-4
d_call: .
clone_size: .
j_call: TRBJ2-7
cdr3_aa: CASSLDRRSYEQHF
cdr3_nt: TGTGCCAGCAGCTTGGACAGGAGGTCCTACGAGCAGCACTTC

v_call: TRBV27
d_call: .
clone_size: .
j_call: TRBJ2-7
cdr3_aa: CASSLSSSGNEQYF
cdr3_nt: TGTGCCAGCAGTCTTTCCTCTTCAGGCAACGAGCAGTACTTC

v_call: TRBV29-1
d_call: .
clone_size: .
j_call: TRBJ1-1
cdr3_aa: CSVASGASNTEASF
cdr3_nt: .